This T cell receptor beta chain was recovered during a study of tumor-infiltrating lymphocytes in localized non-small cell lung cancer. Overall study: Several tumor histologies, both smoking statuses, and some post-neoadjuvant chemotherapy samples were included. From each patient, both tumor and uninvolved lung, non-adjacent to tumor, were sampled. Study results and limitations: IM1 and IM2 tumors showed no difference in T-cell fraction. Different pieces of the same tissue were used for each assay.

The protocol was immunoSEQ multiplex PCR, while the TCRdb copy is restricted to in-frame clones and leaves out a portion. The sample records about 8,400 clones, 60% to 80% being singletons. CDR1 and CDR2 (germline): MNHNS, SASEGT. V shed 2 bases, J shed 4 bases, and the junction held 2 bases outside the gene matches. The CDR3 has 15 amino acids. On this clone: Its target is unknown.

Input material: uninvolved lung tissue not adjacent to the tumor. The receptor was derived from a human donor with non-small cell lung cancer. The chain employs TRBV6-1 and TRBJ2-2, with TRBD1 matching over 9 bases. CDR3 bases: TGTGCCAGCAGTGAATTGACAGGGGGCACCGGGGAGCTGTTTTTT. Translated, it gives CASSELTGGTGELFF.